This paragraph covers one T cell receptor (beta chain) sequence. The germline gives CDR1 SGHTA, CDR2 FQGNSA. This CDR3 is built from 14 residues. V lost 1 base and J lost 10, with 14 bases in between. Original handling: Reference gene primers were amplified, and this amplification served to estimate nucleated cell counts. Only in-frame clones appear in the TCRdb table, and some are missing; sequencing was by immunoSEQ multiplex PCR. The V and J calls and clone size are taken from that table; D and trimming were inferred from the DNA. Found here are 400,000 or so clones, around nine tenths of them singletons; the top ten hold 2.5% to 3.5%. The record originates from a study of blood T cell repertoires in COVID-19.

The chain is built from TRBV7-2 and TRBJ2-1; weak D call: TRBD2 (6 bases). The sequence was obtained from a human donor in a cohort sampled during active COVID-19. The sequencing input was peripheral blood. The CDR3 spells CASSLGDGGSEQFF. The DNA for the CDR3 is TGTGCCAGCAGCTTAGGTGACGGGGGTTCCGAGCAGTTCTTC.